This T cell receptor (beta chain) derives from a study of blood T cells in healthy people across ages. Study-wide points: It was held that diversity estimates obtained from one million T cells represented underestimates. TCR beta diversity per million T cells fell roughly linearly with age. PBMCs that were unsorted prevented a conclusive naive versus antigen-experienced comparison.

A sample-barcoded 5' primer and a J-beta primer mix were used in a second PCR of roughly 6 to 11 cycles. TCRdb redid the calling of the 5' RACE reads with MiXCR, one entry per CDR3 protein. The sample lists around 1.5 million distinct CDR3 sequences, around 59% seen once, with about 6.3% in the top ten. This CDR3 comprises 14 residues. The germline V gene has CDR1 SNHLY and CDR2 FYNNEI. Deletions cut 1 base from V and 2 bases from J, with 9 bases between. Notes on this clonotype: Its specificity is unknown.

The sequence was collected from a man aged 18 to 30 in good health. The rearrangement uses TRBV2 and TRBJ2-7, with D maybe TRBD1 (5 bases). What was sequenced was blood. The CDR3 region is CASSEGWGPYEQYF. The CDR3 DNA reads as TGTGCCAGCAGTGAAGGATGGGGCCCCTACGAGCAGTACTTC. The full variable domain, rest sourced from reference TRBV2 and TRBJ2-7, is EPEVTQTPSHQVTQMGQEVILRCVPISNHLYFYWYRQILGQKVEFLVSFYNNEISEKSEIFDDQFSVERPDGSNFTLKIRSTKLEDSAMYFCASSEGWGPYEQYFGPGTRLTVT.